A single sample gave rise to the 17 T cell receptor beta chains below, sequenced in a study of control samples from healthy donors and cancer patients. Here immunoSEQ multiplex PCR was the method, and the copy in TCRdb shows in-frame clones only, minus some. The data contain tens of thousands of clones, roughly 90% of them seen just once; the ten biggest clones take up 1.5% to 2%. The sequencing input was PBMCs. Receptors were obtained from a man in his forties with colorectal cancer.

A note on this clone: A read error may produce the germline difference seen at one junction end. This sequence joins TRBV28 and TRBJ1-5; no definite D call. This CDR3 has 12 amino acids. The germline CDR1 and CDR2 sequences are MDHEN and SYDVKM. The CDR3 DNA reads TGTGCCATCAAGGACGCCAATCAGCTCCAGCATTTT. Its protein product is CAIKDANQLQHF.

V and J are TRBV9 and TRBJ2-1; TRBD1 matches 10 bases. The V and J ends lost 3 bases and 3 bases, in that order; junction bases with no gene match: 3. The CDR3 sequence is 15 residues long. Germline V lookup: CDR1 SGDLS, CDR2 YYNGEE. CDR3 nucleotide sequence: TGTGCCAGCAGCGCCGGGACAGGGGACTACAATGAGCAGTTCTTC. Amino acids: CASSAGTGDYNEQFF.

For the CDR3, the DNA is TGTGCCAGCAGTGGCCTTAGGACAGGGAAGGGGAGCACTGAAGCTTTCTTT. Protein product: CASSGLRTGKGSTEAFF. The chain links TRBV6-1 to TRBJ1-1, with 8 bases fitting TRBD1. The germline gives CDR1 MNHNS, CDR2 SASEGT. This CDR3 spans 17 amino acids. V trimming: 4 bases; J trimming: 4 bases; junction bases outside the gene matches: 14.

The CDR3, as DNA: TGTGCCAGCAGTGAAGCCGCAGGGGGCGCAGGTGAAAAACTGTTTTTT. Encoded protein: CASSEAAGGAGEKLFF. The chain combines TRBV2 with TRBJ1-4; 8 nucleotides align to TRBD1. V trimming: 0 bases; J trimming: 7 bases; junction bases outside the gene matches: 7. The CDR3 totals 16 residues. Germline CDR1 is SNHLY and CDR2 is FYNNEI.

The CDR3 is CASSYGRGRYNEQFF. Here the CDR3 DNA reads TGTGCCAGCAGTTACGGACGGGGAAGATACAATGAGCAGTTCTTC. The chain links TRBV9 to TRBJ2-1; D is possibly TRBD2 (5 bases). Trimming left V 5 bases short and J 4 bases short, with 16 bases between. The CDR3 runs 15 residues. Germline V gene data show CDR1 as SGDLS and CDR2 as YYNGEE.

This chain links TRBV11-2 with TRBJ1-2; D possibly corresponds to TRBD1 (6 bases). Deletions cut 6 bases from V and 5 bases from J, with 16 bases between. The CDR3 totals 14 residues. Germline CDR1 is SGHAT and CDR2 is FQNNGV. The CDR3: CASSVGRGSYGYTF. The CDR3 coding sequence is TGTGCCAGCAGTGTTGGCAGGGGATCATATGGCTACACCTTC.

The chain has TRBV15 and TRBJ1-4; D is possibly TRBD1 (6 bases). Trimming took 2 bases from V and 0 from J, leaving 13 bases between them. Germline assignment: CDR1 LNHNV and CDR2 YYDKDF (reference sequence). This CDR3 contains 17 residues. The CDR3 region is CATSRTQRGATNEKLFF. The CDR3 DNA sequence: TGTGCCACCAGCAGAACCCAGAGGGGGGCAACTAATGAAAAACTGTTTTTT. Based on the CDR3 plus reference TRBV15 and TRBJ1-4, the full variable domain is DAMVIQNPRYQVTQFGKPVTLSCSQTLNHNVMYWYQQKSSQAPKLLFHYYDKDFNNEADTPDNFQSRRPNTSFCFLDIRSPGLGDTAMYLCATSRTQRGATNEKLFFGSGTQLSVL.

The gene calls are TRBV6-1 and TRBJ1-2, with 7 bases identical to TRBD1. Germline V gene lookup returns CDR1 MNHNS and CDR2 SASEGT. With V trimmed by 1 base and J by 2 bases, 4 bases remained unmatched. This CDR3 has 15 residues. The CDR3 sequence: CASSEETGRNYGYTF. The CDR3 bases are TGTGCCAGCAGTGAAGAGACAGGGCGGAACTATGGCTACACCTTC.

This clone was detected only once. The chain combines TRBV11-2 with TRBJ2-2; 7 nucleotides line up with TRBD1. V trimming: 3 bases; J trimming: 7 bases; junction bases outside the gene matches: 5. Germline CDR1 SGHAT, CDR2 FQNNGV. The CDR3 loop spans 14 amino acids. The CDR3 region is CASSFSGQVGELFF. The CDR3 coding sequence is TGTGCCAGCAGCTTTTCTGGACAGGTCGGGGAGCTGTTTTTT.

V is TRBV19 and J is TRBJ1-5; D is uncertain. Germline assignment: CDR1 LNHDA and CDR2 SQIVND (reference sequence). The CDR3 runs to 14 residues. The V and J ends lost 5 bases and 0 bases respectively, with 8 bases between them. The CDR3 DNA reads as TGTGCCAGTAGTCACGGAGGTAGCAATCAGCCCCAGCATTTT. It translates to CASSHGGSNQPQHF.

The chain has TRBV7-2 and TRBJ2-7, with a weak D call TRBD1 (5 bases). Trimming cost V 1 base and J 4 bases, with 11 bases left between them. Per germline, CDR1 SGHTA and CDR2 FQGNSA. The CDR3 loop spans 14 amino acids. This chain's CDR3 is CASSLDPTVYEQYF. The CDR3 DNA sequence: TGTGCCAGCAGCTTAGACCCGACAGTTTACGAGCAGTACTTC.

The chain uses TRBV3-1 (or the pseudogene TRBV3-2) and TRBJ1-4, with D maybe TRBD1 (6 bases). The CDR3 is made up of 17 amino acids. Trimming cost V 2 bases and J 8 bases, with 21 bases left between them. Per the germline V gene, CDR1 is LGHDT and CDR2 is YNNKEL (reference sequence). CDR3 sequence: CASSQQDWGGGGEKLFF. The CDR3 DNA reads as TGTGCCAGCAGCCAACAAGATTGGGGAGGAGGGGGAGAAAAACTGTTTTTT.

The genes are TRBV5-1 and TRBJ2-7; D unclear. The CDR3 length is 15 residues. The germline V gene encodes CDR1 SGHRS and CDR2 YFSETQ. Between the trimmed V and J ends, which lost 0 bases and 6 bases, there was a span of 16 bases. The CDR3 DNA reads TGCGCCAGCAGCTTGGGCCAGGCCTACCGGAGCGAGCAGTACTTC. Translated, it gives CASSLGQAYRSEQYF.

The chain combines TRBV5-1 with TRBJ2-6, with 13 bases identical to TRBD2. With 3 bases clipped from V and 2 bases from J, the junction kept 2 bases outside the gene matches. This CDR3 contains 17 residues. In germline, CDR1 is SGHRS, CDR2 YFSETQ. CDR3 bases: TGCGCCAGCAGCTCCGGGACTAGCGGGGCTGGGGCCAACGTCCTGACTTTC. It specifies CASSSGTSGAGANVLTF.

This sequence joins TRBV2 and TRBJ1-5; D may be TRBD1 (5 bases). This CDR3 region has 15 residues. CDR1 SNHLY and CDR2 FYNNEI come from the germline V gene. V lost 2 bases, J lost 4 bases, and 12 bases lay in between. The CDR3 DNA follows: TGTGCCAGCAGTGAAAACAGGCTGGGGAATCAGCCCCAGCATTTT. Translated, it gives CASSENRLGNQPQHF.

The count of this clone is one. V usage is TRBV30 and J usage is TRBJ2-7; D may correspond to TRBD1 or TRBD2 (5 bases each). Trimming left V 2 bases short and J 6 bases short, with 14 bases between. This CDR3 is 13 amino acids long. Germline loops: CDR1 GTSNPN, CDR2 SVGIG (reference sequence). The CDR3 DNA is TGTGCCTGGAGTATCCAGGGACCGTCCGAGCAGTACTTC. Translating gives CAWSIQGPSEQYF.

CDR3 sequence (DNA): TGTGCCAGCAGTGGGAGGGCCATGTATAATTCACCCCTCCACTTT. Protein: CASSGRAMYNSPLHF. V gene TRBV27 combines with J gene TRBJ1-6, with no clear D. The CDR3 loop spans 15 amino acids. V lost 5 bases and J 4 bases, leaving 12 bases between the germline ends. The germline V gene encodes CDR1 MNHEY and CDR2 SMNVEV (reference sequence).